This T cell receptor (beta chain) is from a study of patients with pleural tuberculosis. TCRdb recomputed calls from the reads with MiXCR, one row per CDR3 protein. Of about 50,000 distinct CDR3 sequences listed, around 7% are singletons. V shed 4 bases and J shed 0 bases, with 12 bases lying between them. The germline CDR1 and CDR2 sequences are LGHDT and YNNKEL (reference sequence). The CDR3 spans 15 residues. This clonotype was seen at least ten times. The chain combines TRBV3-1 with TRBJ1-1, with D hard to call. The origin of this receptor is a human donor with pleural tuberculosis. The chain's CDR3 is CASSPRRGMNTEAFF. CDR3 nucleotides: TGTGCCAGCAGCCCTCGTCGAGGCATGAACACTGAAGCTTTCTTT.